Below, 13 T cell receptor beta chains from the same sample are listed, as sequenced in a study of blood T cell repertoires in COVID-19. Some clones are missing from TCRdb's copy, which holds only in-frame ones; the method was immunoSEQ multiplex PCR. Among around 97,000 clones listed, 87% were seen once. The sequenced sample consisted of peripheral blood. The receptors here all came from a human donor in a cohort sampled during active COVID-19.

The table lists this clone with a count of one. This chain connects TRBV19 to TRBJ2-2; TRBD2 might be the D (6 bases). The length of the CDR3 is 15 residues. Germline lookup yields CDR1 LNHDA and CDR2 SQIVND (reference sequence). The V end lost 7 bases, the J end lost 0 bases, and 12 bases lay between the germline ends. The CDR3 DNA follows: TGTGCCAGTAAAATAGCGGCATCGAACACCGGGGAGCTGTTTTTT. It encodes CASKIAASNTGELFF.

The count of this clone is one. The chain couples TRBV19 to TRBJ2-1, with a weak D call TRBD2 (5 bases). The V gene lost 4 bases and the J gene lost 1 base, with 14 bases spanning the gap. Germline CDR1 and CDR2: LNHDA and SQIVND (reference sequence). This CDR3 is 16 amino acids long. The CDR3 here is CASSTISTGSYNEQFF. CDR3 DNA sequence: TGTGCCAGTAGTACAATCTCGACGGGGTCCTACAATGAGCAGTTCTTC.

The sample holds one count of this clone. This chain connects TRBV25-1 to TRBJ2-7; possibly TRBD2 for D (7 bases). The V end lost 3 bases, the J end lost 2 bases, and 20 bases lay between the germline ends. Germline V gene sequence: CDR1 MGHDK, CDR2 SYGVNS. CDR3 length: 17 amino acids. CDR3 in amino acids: CASSEAGRGRSTYEQYF. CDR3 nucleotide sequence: TGTGCCAGCAGTGAGGCGGGGAGGGGGAGATCCACCTACGAGCAGTACTTC.

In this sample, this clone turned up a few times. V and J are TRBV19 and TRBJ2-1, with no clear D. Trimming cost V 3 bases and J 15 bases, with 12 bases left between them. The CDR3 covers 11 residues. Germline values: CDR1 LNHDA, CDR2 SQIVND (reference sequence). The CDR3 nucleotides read TGTGCCAGTAGTATTACCGAGCGCCGGTTCTTC. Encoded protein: CASSITERRFF.

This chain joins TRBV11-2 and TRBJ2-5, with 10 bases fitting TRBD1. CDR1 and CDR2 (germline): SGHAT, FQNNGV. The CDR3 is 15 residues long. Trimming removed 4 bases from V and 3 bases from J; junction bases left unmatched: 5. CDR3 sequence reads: CASSWAGTGEETQYF. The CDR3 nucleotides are TGTGCCAGCAGCTGGGCCGGGACAGGGGAAGAGACCCAGTACTTC.

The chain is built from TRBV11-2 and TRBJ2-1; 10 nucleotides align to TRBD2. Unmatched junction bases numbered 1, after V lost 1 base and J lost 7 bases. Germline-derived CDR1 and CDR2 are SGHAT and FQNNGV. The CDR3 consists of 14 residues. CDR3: CASSLASGSNEQFF. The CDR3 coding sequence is TGTGCCAGCAGCTTAGCTAGCGGGAGTAATGAGCAGTTCTTC. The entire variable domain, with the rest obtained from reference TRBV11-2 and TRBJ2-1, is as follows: EAGVAQSPRYKIIEKRQSVAFWCNPISGHATLYWYQQILGQGPKLLIQFQNNGVVDDSQLPKDRFSAERLKGVDSTLKIQPAKLEDSAVYLCASSLASGSNEQFFGPGTRLTVL.

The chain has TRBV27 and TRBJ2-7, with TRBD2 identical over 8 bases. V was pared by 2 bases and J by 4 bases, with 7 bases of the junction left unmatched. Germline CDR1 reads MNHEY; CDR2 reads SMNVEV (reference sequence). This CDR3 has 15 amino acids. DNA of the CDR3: TGTGCCAGCAGTTTAATTGGCGGGAGGTCGTACGAGCAGTACTTC. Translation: CASSLIGGRSYEQYF.

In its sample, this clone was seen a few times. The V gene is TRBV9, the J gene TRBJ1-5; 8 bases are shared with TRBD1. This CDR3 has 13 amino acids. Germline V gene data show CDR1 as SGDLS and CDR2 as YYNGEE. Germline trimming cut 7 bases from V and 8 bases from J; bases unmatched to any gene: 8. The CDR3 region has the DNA TGTGCCAGCGGCGACAGGGGTCCAAAGCCCCAGCATTTT. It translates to CASGDRGPKPQHF.

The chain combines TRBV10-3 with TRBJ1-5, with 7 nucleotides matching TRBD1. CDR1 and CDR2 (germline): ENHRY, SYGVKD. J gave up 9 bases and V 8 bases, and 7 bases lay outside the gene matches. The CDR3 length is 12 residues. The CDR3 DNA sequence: TGTGCCATCCGAGGGGGCAGGGGGCCCCAGCATTTT. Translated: CAIRGGRGPQHF.

CDR3 in amino acids: CASSLGTDYNEQFF. For the CDR3, the DNA is TGCGCCAGCAGCTTGGGGACAGATTACAATGAGCAGTTCTTC. V gene TRBV5-1 combines with J gene TRBJ2-1; TRBD1 might be the D (6 bases). Germline-derived CDR1 and CDR2 are SGHRS and YFSETQ. V was shortened by 0 bases and J by 4 bases, with 8 bases between the two germline ends. This CDR3 has 14 amino acids.

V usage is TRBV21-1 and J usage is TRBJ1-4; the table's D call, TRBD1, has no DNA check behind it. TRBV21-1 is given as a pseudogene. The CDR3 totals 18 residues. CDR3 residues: CASSKEHRIEGGLEKLFF. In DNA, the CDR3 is TGTGCCAGCAGCAAAGAACACAGGATAGAAGGGGGCCTTGAAAAACTGTTTTTT.

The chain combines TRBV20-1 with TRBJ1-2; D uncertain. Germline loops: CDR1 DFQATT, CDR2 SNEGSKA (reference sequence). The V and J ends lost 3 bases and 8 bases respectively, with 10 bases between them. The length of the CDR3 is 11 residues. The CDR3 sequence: CSASNNSGYTF. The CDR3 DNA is TGCAGTGCTAGCAATAACTCGGGCTACACCTTC.

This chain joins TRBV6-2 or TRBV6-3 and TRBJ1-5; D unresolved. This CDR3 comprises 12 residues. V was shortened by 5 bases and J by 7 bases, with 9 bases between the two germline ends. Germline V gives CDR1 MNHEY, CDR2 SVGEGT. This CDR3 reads CASSEGNQPQHF. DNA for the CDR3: TGTGCCAGCAGTGAGGGTAACCAGCCCCAGCATTTT.